Here is one T cell receptor beta chain with its context. What it binds is not known. TCRdb reprocessed the 5' RACE reads; each CDR3 protein has one entry and no DNA is given. The sample totals under 600,000 distinct CDR3 sequences. These data come from a study of T cells expressing NK-cell markers. Study-level information: TCR beta repertoires came from sorted CD3+CD56+NKG2C+, CD3+CD56+NKG2C- and CD3+CD56-NKG2C+ T cells. Seven donors tested HCMV-seropositive and one tested seronegative among the eight sequenced.

Overall study results and limits: In about six donors, dominant CD3+CD56+NKG2C+ clonotypes ranked among the top 10 CD8+ clonotypes.

Sequencing input: blood T cells: a sorted CD56 or NKG2C T cell subset, CD4+ or CD8+ T cells, or bulk PBMC T cells (not recorded which). The TCR was taken from a woman aged 45-60 years in good health.

This CDR3 is CASSEVGREQFF. The chain joins TRBV2 to TRBJ2-1; no DNA is available, so the TRBD2 call from TCRdb remains unchecked. The germline V gene encodes CDR1 SNHLY and CDR2 FYNNEI. The CDR3 is 12 residues long.